The 15 T cell receptor beta chains below were found in one sample sequenced in a study of shared clonotypes between healthy human individuals. It was CD45RO-negative cells, positively selected for CCR7, that made up naive CD8 cells, with terminally differentiated effector memory CD45RA+ cells excluded. The repertoire was sequenced with immunoSEQ multiplex PCR; TCRdb's copy has only in-frame clones and lacks some. The repertoire has about 2.1 million clones, 85% to 95% of them found once; the top ten carry more than 1.5%. The sample consisted of naive CD8+ T cells from PBMCs. These receptors were taken from a man younger than 35 in good health. Some clones in this sample may be carry-over from other donors' samples.

The genes are TRBV5-1 and TRBJ2-2; D is possibly TRBD1 or TRBD2 (5 bases each). This CDR3 contains 15 residues. Germline lookup yields CDR1 SGHRS and CDR2 YFSETQ. V was clipped by 0 bases and J by 2 bases, with 8 bases between them. The CDR3 coding sequence is TGCGCCAGCAGCTTGGAGGGACCTAACACCGGGGAGCTGTTTTTT. The encoded protein is CASSLEGPNTGELFF.

The chain has TRBV9 and TRBJ2-2; 10 bases are shared with TRBD1. There are 17 residues in the CDR3. The trim removed 0 bases at V and 4 bases at J, leaving 6 bases unmatched. Germline V gene lookup returns CDR1 SGDLS and CDR2 YYNGEE. CDR3 sequence: CASSVEVGTGVTGELFF. CDR3 nucleotide sequence: TGTGCCAGCAGCGTAGAAGTAGGGACAGGGGTCACCGGGGAGCTGTTTTTT.

This chain links TRBV11-2 with TRBJ2-2; 9 nucleotides agree with TRBD1. The germline gives CDR1 SGHAT, CDR2 FQNNGV. The CDR3 sequence is 18 residues long. V shed 5 bases, J shed 1 base, and the junction held 11 bases outside the gene matches. CDR3 sequence (DNA): TGTGCCAGCAGCCCTCACCCTGGACAGGGGTTGAACACCGGGGAGCTGTTTTTT. Residues: CASSPHPGQGLNTGELFF.

The V gene is TRBV7-9, the J gene TRBJ2-3, with TRBD2 identical over 9 bases. Germline CDR1 reads SEHNR; CDR2 reads FQNEAQ (reference sequence). V shed 5 bases and J 0 bases; nucleotides not matched to a gene: 15. CDR3 size: 19 residues. The DNA of the CDR3 is TGTGCCAGCAGCCGTAGGGGAAGCGGGAGGAGCCTTAGCACAGATACGCAGTATTTT. Its translation is CASSRRGSGRSLSTDTQYF.

Worth noting for this clone: Other DNA sequences in the sample encode the same CDR3. The V gene is TRBV7-9, the J gene TRBJ1-5; the D is unclear. The CDR3 has 14 residues. Trimming took off 3 bases at V and 3 bases at J, with 9 bases between the two ends. CDR1 SEHNR and CDR2 FQNEAQ come from the germline V gene (reference sequence). CDR3 loop: CASSLGGYNQPQHF. The CDR3 region has the DNA TGTGCCAGCAGCTTGGGAGGGTACAATCAGCCCCAGCATTTT.

The chain joins TRBV5-5 to TRBJ1-1; TRBD1 matches at 9 bases. Germline lookup yields CDR1 SGHKS and CDR2 YYEKEE (reference sequence). Germline trimming cut 4 bases from V and 6 bases from J; bases unmatched to any gene: 7. This CDR3 contains 14 residues. The CDR3 sequence: CASSPGTGRAEAFF. The DNA of the CDR3 is TGTGCCAGCAGCCCAGGGACAGGGAGAGCTGAAGCTTTCTTT.

A few counts support this clone. In the same sample, other DNA sequences code for this CDR3. This chain uses TRBV27 with TRBJ1-1; TRBD1 agrees at 7 bases. Trimming took 2 bases from V and 1 from J; bases not matched to a gene: 1. The germline CDR1 and CDR2 sequences are MNHEY and SMNVEV (reference sequence). The CDR3 sequence is 14 residues long. The DNA for the CDR3 is TGTGCCAGCAGTTTAAGACAGGGGAACACTGAAGCTTTCTTT. Translated, it gives CASSLRQGNTEAFF.

The gene calls are TRBV11-1 and TRBJ2-7; 7 bases line up with TRBD1. The V gene's germline CDR1 is SGHAT and CDR2 FQDESV (reference sequence). J gave up 1 base and V 2 bases, and 2 bases lay outside the gene matches. The CDR3 totals 14 residues. CDR3 in DNA: TGTGCCAGCAGCTTACCGGGACAGTCCTACGAGCAGTACTTC. This codes for CASSLPGQSYEQYF.

CDR3 sequence (DNA): TGTGCCAGCAGCGTAGGAGGGTTCGGATCCGGGGAGCTGTTTTTT. Protein sequence: CASSVGGFGSGELFF. The chain uses TRBV9 and TRBJ2-2; D is possibly TRBD2 (5 bases). The germline V gene encodes CDR1 SGDLS and CDR2 YYNGEE. The CDR3 is 15 amino acids. Trimming removed 0 bases from V and 6 bases from J, with 12 bases in between.

The rearrangement joins TRBV29-1 to TRBJ2-3; D unresolved. This CDR3 comprises 18 residues. CDR1 and CDR2 from the germline V gene are SQVTM and ANQGSEA. V was clipped by 0 bases and J by 3 bases, with 22 bases between them. In DNA, the CDR3 is TGCAGCGTTGAAGATTGGTTGGATCCCTATGCGGCGACAGATACGCAGTATTTT. Translation gives CSVEDWLDPYAATDTQYF.

V and J are TRBV15 and TRBJ2-7, with a possible D match to TRBD2 (5 bases). The CDR3 spans 14 residues. V dropped 3 bases and J dropped 3 bases, with 12 bases sitting between them. Germline CDR1 reads LNHNV; CDR2 reads YYDKDF (reference sequence). CDR3 sequence reads: CATSSSEGNYEQYF. For the CDR3, the DNA is TGTGCCACCAGCAGTAGTGAGGGAAACTACGAGCAGTACTTC.

V usage is TRBV27 and J usage is TRBJ2-3, with D possibly matching TRBD1 (6 bases). Germline-derived CDR1 and CDR2 are MNHEY and SMNVEV (reference sequence). With 8 bases removed from V and 3 bases from J, the gap between germline ends came to 18 bases. The CDR3 loop spans 15 amino acids. Written as DNA, the CDR3 is TGTGCCAGCGGAGCCCGGGCAGGGGTGACAGATACGCAGTATTTT. This gives the protein CASGARAGVTDTQYF.

The genes are TRBV6-5 and TRBJ2-1; 10 nucleotides match TRBD1. This CDR3 is built from 14 residues. CDR1 and CDR2 (germline): MNHEY, SVGAGI. The J segment lost 5 bases and the V segment lost 5 bases, leaving 3 bases of the junction unmatched. CDR3 DNA sequence: TGTGCCAGCAGTGGGACAGGGGTTGACAATGAGCAGTTCTTC. Translated: CASSGTGVDNEQFF.

CDR3 sequence reads: CASSFLLAGGTNEQFF. The CDR3 coding sequence is TGTGCCAGCAGCTTCCTACTAGCGGGAGGAACCAATGAGCAGTTCTTC. The chain is built from TRBV7-9 and TRBJ2-1, with 12 bases fitting TRBD2. There are 16 residues in the CDR3. CDR1 is SEHNR and CDR2 is FQNEAQ in the germline V gene (reference sequence). V dropped 3 bases and J dropped 6; count of bases not matched to a gene: 6.

Worth noting for this clone: An end of the junction does not agree with germline; a read error may underlie this. The chain is built from TRBV30 and TRBJ1-1; D unresolved. This CDR3 has 11 amino acids. Germline V CDR1 and CDR2: GTSNPN, SVGIG (reference sequence). This chain's CDR3 is CAWSEDTGAFF. Written as DNA, the CDR3 is TGTGCCTGGAGTGAAGACACTGGAGCTTTCTTT.